The following is a TCR beta chain sequence with its context. Authors' processing steps: Reference gene primer amplification gave nucleated cell count estimates. TCRdb's table, derived via immunoSEQ multiplex PCR, lists solely in-frame clones and lacks some. Clone size and V and J calls were adopted from that table, with D and trimming inferred from the DNA. The sample lists 84,000 or so clones; approximately 86% were seen once. The sample comes from a study of blood T cell repertoires in COVID-19. On the study more broadly: COVID-19 samples collected from the United States, Italy and Spain covered acute and convalescent phases. PBMCs, B-cell-depleted T cells, or T cells were the source of the cDNA or gDNA that made up the material.

CDR1 is LNHDA, CDR2 SQIVND, per germline (reference sequence). Deletions cut 6 bases from V and 1 base from J, with 13 bases between. CDR3 size: 15 residues. The clonotype originates from an older man with active or convalescent COVID-19. The chain employs TRBV19 and TRBJ1-5; D remains ambiguous. Sequenced material: peripheral blood. The CDR3 DNA follows: TGTGCCAGTAGGGAAGACTCTTCGAGCAATCAGCCCCAGCATTTT. Its protein is CASREDSSSNQPQHF.